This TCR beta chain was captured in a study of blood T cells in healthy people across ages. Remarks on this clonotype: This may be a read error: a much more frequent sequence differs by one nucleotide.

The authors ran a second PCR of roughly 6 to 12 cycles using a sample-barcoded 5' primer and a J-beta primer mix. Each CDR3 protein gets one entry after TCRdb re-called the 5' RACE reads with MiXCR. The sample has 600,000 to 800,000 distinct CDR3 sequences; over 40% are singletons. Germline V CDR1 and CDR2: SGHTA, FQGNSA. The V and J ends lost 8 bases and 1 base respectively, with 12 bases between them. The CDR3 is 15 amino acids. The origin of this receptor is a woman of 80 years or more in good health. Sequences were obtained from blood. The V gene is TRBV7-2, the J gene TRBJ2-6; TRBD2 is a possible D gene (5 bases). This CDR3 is CASGLLASGANVLTF. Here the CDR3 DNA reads TGTGCCAGCGGCCTCTTAGCGTCTGGGGCCAACGTCCTGACTTTC.